One sample yielded the 9 T cell receptor beta chains listed below, sequenced in a study of identical twins (dated by TCRdb to about 2016). The library came from 5' RACE. Sequencing was carried out with an Illumina HiSeq 2000. TCRdb reran the public reads through fastp at Q25 and MiXCR, keeping productive beta chains. One record per CDR3 amino acid sequence lists the most common genes and DNA. Present in this sample are fewer than 500,000 distinct CDR3 sequences, roughly an eighth of which were seen just once. The ten most abundant clones make up approximately 1% of the sample. This same sample was also part of a study on yellow fever vaccine responses in identical twins.

Sequencing was carried out using CD4+ T cells sorted from blood. These TCRs come from a woman between 18 and 29 years old in good health.

The V gene is TRBV2, the J gene TRBJ1-6; D gene unclear. V dropped 5 bases and J dropped 4 bases, with 3 bases sitting between them. CDR1 SNHLY and CDR2 FYNNEI come from the germline V gene. The CDR3 is 12 residues long. The CDR3 DNA reads as TGTGCCAGCAGTCTTTATAATTCACCCCTCCACTTT. This gives the protein CASSLYNSPLHF.

Only a few counts were recorded for this clonotype. The V gene is TRBV7-6, the J gene TRBJ2-5; possible D gene TRBD2, 7 bases. The CDR3 runs to 17 residues. Trimming shortened V by 4 bases and J by 4 bases, and 22 bases separated the two germline ends. Per germline, CDR1 SGHVS and CDR2 FNYEAQ. Here the CDR3 DNA reads TGTGCCAGCAGCTCCTACGGGGGGACAAGGGGAGGAGAGACCCAGTACTTC. Translating it yields CASSSYGGTRGGETQYF.

This clonotype appeared a few times. This CDR3 reads CASSPGDSMSEKLFF. The CDR3 nucleotides are TGTGCCAGCAGTCCCGGGGACAGTATGAGTGAAAAACTGTTTTTT. The chain has TRBV12-3 or TRBV12-4 and TRBJ1-4; 7 positions match TRBD1. CDR3 length: 15 amino acids. Germline trimming cut 5 bases from V and 7 bases from J; bases unmatched to any gene: 10.

This clonotype was counted at least ten times. V usage is TRBV12-3 or TRBV12-4 and J usage is TRBJ2-4; no clear D gene. CDR3 length: 14 residues. V lost 2 bases to trimming and J lost 0 bases, with 5 bases between them. The DNA of the CDR3 is TGTGCCAGCAGTTTACGGATAGCCAAAAACATTCAGTACTTC. Its translation is CASSLRIAKNIQYF.

This clonotype has a handful of counts. Here the CDR3 reads CSAKGGTNSYEQYF. CDR3 in DNA: TGCAGTGCTAAGGGCGGGACTAACTCCTACGAGCAGTACTTC. The rearrangement joins TRBV20-1 to TRBJ2-7; 7 positions agree with TRBD2. The trim removed 4 bases at V and 0 bases at J, leaving 6 bases unmatched. The CDR3 spans 14 residues. Per the germline V gene, CDR1 is DFQATT and CDR2 is SNEGSKA (reference sequence).

The chain couples TRBV11-2 to TRBJ2-1; 7 positions agree with TRBD2. Germline V gives CDR1 SGHAT, CDR2 FQNNGV. J gave up 3 bases and V 0 bases, and 8 bases lay outside the gene matches. The CDR3 loop spans 17 amino acids. The CDR3 loop reads CASSLDFQRGYYNEQFF. The CDR3 DNA follows: TGTGCCAGCAGCTTAGATTTCCAGCGGGGCTACTACAATGAGCAGTTCTTC.

The chain recombines TRBV25-1 with TRBJ2-5; D is possibly TRBD1 (5 bases). Trimming cost V 1 base and J 9 bases, with 9 bases left between them. Germline assignment: CDR1 MGHDK and CDR2 SYGVNS. This CDR3 has 12 amino acids. CDR3 sequence (DNA): TGTGCCAGCAGTGAATCCGTAGGGGCCCAGTACTTC. Its protein is CASSESVGAQYF.

CDR3 in DNA: TGTGCCAGCAGCTCTAGGGGGATCACTGAAGCTTTCTTT. This translates into CASSSRGITEAFF. J is TRBJ1-1 and V is TRBV11-2, with D tentatively TRBD1 (6 bases). Deletions cut 4 bases from V and 4 bases from J, with 10 bases between. Germline CDR1 reads SGHAT; CDR2 reads FQNNGV. The CDR3 has 13 amino acids.

This clonotype was seen ten or more times. The genes are TRBV3-1 and TRBJ2-5, with a weak D call TRBD1 (6 bases). The V gene's germline CDR1 is LGHDT and CDR2 YNNKEL (reference sequence). V gave up 7 bases and J gave up 5 bases, with 17 bases separating them. This CDR3 is 14 amino acids long. The CDR3 loop is CASTGFRGAETQYF. For the CDR3, the DNA is TGTGCCAGCACAGGGTTCAGGGGCGCGGAGACCCAGTACTTC.